The 21 T cell receptor beta chains below come from one sample, sequenced in a study of T-cell memory formation after mild COVID-19. MiXCR was run by TCRdb on the 5' RACE reads, yielding one entry per CDR3 protein. The sample shows 300,000 to 350,000 distinct CDR3 sequences, around an eighth of them seen only once. The sequencing input was PBMCs or a T cell subset sorted from them (not recorded which). The receptors were gathered from a man aged 18 to 29 who had mild COVID-19 (a few samples of this study predate the infection). Cell type and time point are not known.

The CDR3 spells CASRGSNYGYTF. In DNA form, the CDR3 reads TGTGCCAGCAGAGGCAGCAACTATGGCTACACCTTC. The chain carries TRBV7-2 and TRBJ1-2; D uncertain. The germline V and J ends were trimmed by 6 bases and 2 bases, with 7 bases remaining between them. CDR3 length equals 12 residues. CDR1 and CDR2 from the germline V gene are SGHTA and FQGNSA.

This clonotype was detected only a few times. V gene TRBV5-1 combines with J gene TRBJ2-6; TRBD1 matches 7 bases. Germline CDR1 SGHRS, CDR2 YFSETQ. V lost 3 bases and J lost 2; bases outside the gene matches: 5. CDR3 length equals 16 residues. This CDR3 reads CASSWETGAGANVLTF. The CDR3 DNA reads TGCGCCAGCAGCTGGGAAACAGGGGCTGGGGCCAACGTCCTGACTTTC.

V and J are TRBV4-1 and TRBJ2-7; D is possibly TRBD1 (6 bases). Germline assignment: CDR1 MGHRA and CDR2 YSYEKL. The CDR3 loop spans 15 amino acids. The V gene lost 3 bases and the J gene lost 3 bases, with 15 bases spanning the gap. The CDR3 loop reads CASSQGTPDNYEQYF. In DNA, the CDR3 is TGCGCCAGCAGCCAGGGGACACCCGATAACTACGAGCAGTACTTC.

This clonotype was counted between two and nine times. The chain couples TRBV29-1 to TRBJ2-5; the match to TRBD2 covers 7 bases. V lost 4 bases, J lost 1 base, and 6 bases stayed unmatched. Looked up from germline, CDR1 is SQVTM and CDR2 is ANQGSEA. The CDR3 contains 14 residues. The CDR3 loop reads CSVGGPGGQETQYF. The CDR3 bases are TGCAGCGTTGGAGGCCCGGGGGGCCAAGAGACCCAGTACTTC.

The rearrangement uses TRBV6-6 and TRBJ2-7; 10 bases agree with TRBD1. This CDR3 is 14 amino acids long. V trimming: 7 bases; J trimming: 5 bases; junction bases outside the gene matches: 8. The germline gives CDR1 MNHNY, CDR2 SVGAGI (reference sequence). The CDR3 here is CASTGQGVFDEQYF. CDR3 in DNA: TGTGCCAGCACCGGACAGGGGGTCTTCGACGAGCAGTACTTC.

The table lists this clonotype with a few counts. CDR3 sequence reads: CASTGRGQGETQYF. In DNA form, the CDR3 reads TGTGCCAGCACGGGGAGGGGCCAAGGGGAGACCCAGTACTTC. The rearrangement uses TRBV2 and TRBJ2-5; 7 positions agree with TRBD2. The junction had 10 bases not matched to a gene; V was cut back by 7 bases and J by 5 bases. Per germline, CDR1 SNHLY and CDR2 FYNNEI. The CDR3 contains 14 residues.

The chain uses TRBV5-1 and TRBJ1-1; D possibly corresponds to TRBD1 (5 bases). CDR1 and CDR2 from the germline V gene are SGHRS and YFSETQ. The CDR3 covers 15 residues. Trimming took off 2 bases at V and 0 bases at J, with 11 bases between the two ends. Here the CDR3 DNA reads TGCGCCAGCAGCTTCAGGGACCCTCTGAACACTGAAGCTTTCTTT. It translates to CASSFRDPLNTEAFF.

The table lists this clonotype with many counts. This chain connects TRBV6-2 or TRBV6-3 to TRBJ2-7; D might be TRBD1 (5 bases). V lost 2 bases, J lost 7 bases, and 15 bases lay in between. Germline CDR1 is MNHEY and CDR2 is SVGEGT. The CDR3 has 14 amino acids. The CDR3 nucleotides read TGTGCCAGCAGTTACGGGCCAGGGCGATGGGAGCAGTACGTC. It is translated as CASSYGPGRWEQYV.

This clonotype was observed a few times. This rearrangement joins TRBV11-2 to TRBJ2-7; D is ambiguous. Trimming cost V 4 bases and J 5 bases, with 24 bases left between them. CDR1 SGHAT and CDR2 FQNNGV come from the germline V gene. The CDR3 is 17 amino acids. CDR3 in amino acids: CASSSLAKHPDGHEQYF. In DNA form, the CDR3 reads TGTGCCAGCAGCTCTCTCGCGAAACACCCTGATGGCCACGAGCAGTACTTC.

This clonotype occurred a few times. The chain has TRBV4-2 and TRBJ1-2; maybe TRBD1 (5 bases). The CDR3 is made up of 18 amino acids. Germline V gives CDR1 LGHNA, CDR2 YNFKEQ. V was shortened by 3 bases and J by 4 bases, with 24 bases between the two germline ends. This chain's CDR3 is CASSQTVGGLERSYGYTF. The CDR3 region has the DNA TGTGCCAGCAGCCAGACCGTCGGGGGTCTCGAGAGGTCCTATGGCTACACCTTC.

This clonotype showed up just a few times. The chain links TRBV15 to TRBJ2-5, with 10 bases matching TRBD2. Germline lookup yields CDR1 LNHNV and CDR2 YYDKDF (reference sequence). The CDR3 is 11 amino acids. Trimming took 9 bases from V and 5 from J; bases not matched to a gene: 0. This chain's CDR3 is CATSGGETQYF. In DNA form, the CDR3 reads TGTGCCACTAGCGGGGGGGAGACCCAGTACTTC. The variable domain in full, with the rest retrieved from reference TRBV15 and TRBJ2-5, is DAMVIQNPRYQVTQFGKPVTLSCSQTLNHNVMYWYQQKSSQAPKLLFHYYDKDFNNEADTPDNFQSRRPNTSFCFLDIRSPGLGDTAMYLCATSGGETQYFGPGTRLLVL.

This chain connects TRBV24-1 to TRBJ2-1; D is unclear. Trimming pared 1 base from V and 5 bases from J, leaving 11 bases between. The CDR3 is made up of 15 amino acids. Germline V lookup: CDR1 KGHDR, CDR2 SFDVKD. The CDR3 sequence is CATSDLQGSHNEQFF. In DNA form, the CDR3 reads TGTGCCACCAGTGATTTACAAGGGTCCCACAATGAGCAGTTCTTC.

The CDR3 is CATRKTGDETQYF. CDR3 DNA: TGTGCCACCAGAAAAACAGGGGATGAGACCCAGTACTTC. The chain employs TRBV24-1 and TRBJ2-5; 7 nucleotides agree with TRBD1. Germline loops: CDR1 KGHDR, CDR2 SFDVKD. The CDR3 is 13 amino acids. The trim removed 7 bases at V and 5 bases at J, leaving 6 bases unmatched.

This clonotype showed up just a few times. The chain uses TRBV6-5 and TRBJ1-2; no reliable D call. Germline CDR1 is MNHEY and CDR2 is SVGAGI. Trimming cost V 2 bases and J 8 bases, with 12 bases left between them. The CDR3 runs to 13 residues. The CDR3 is CASSYPDSGGYTF. The DNA of the CDR3 is TGTGCCAGCAGTTACCCGGACTCGGGCGGCTACACCTTC.

The J gene is TRBJ1-2, the V gene TRBV12-3 or TRBV12-4; maybe TRBD1 (6 bases). The ends were cut back, 3 bases at V and 7 bases at J, with 21 bases in the middle. This CDR3 has 16 residues. Here the CDR3 DNA reads TGTGCCAGCAGTTTTGGATCCCTGGGGACAAGAAGTGGCTACACCTTC. Protein: CASSFGSLGTRSGYTF.

This chain links TRBV20-1 with TRBJ1-4; D is ambiguous. Germline V gives CDR1 DFQATT, CDR2 SNEGSKA (reference sequence). The CDR3 is 13 residues long. V was clipped by 6 bases and J by 4 bases, with 12 bases between them. The CDR3 DNA is TGCAGTGCCCTAGTGCACTATAATGAAAAACTGTTTTTT. It yields the protein CSALVHYNEKLFF.

This rearrangement joins TRBV5-1 to TRBJ2-1, with TRBD2 matching over 11 bases. The ends lost 3 bases at V and 8 bases at J; junction bases unmatched: 10. Germline V gene lookup returns CDR1 SGHRS and CDR2 YFSETQ. The CDR3 is made up of 16 amino acids. The CDR3, as DNA: TGCGCCAGCAGCTGGCCTTCCGGGACTAGCGGCTATGAGCAGTTCTTC. Amino acid sequence: CASSWPSGTSGYEQFF.

This clonotype appeared a few times. The chain recombines TRBV4-3 with TRBJ2-2; 10 nucleotides line up with TRBD1. V lost 1 base to trimming and J lost 1 base; unmatched junction nucleotides: 6. The CDR3 has 18 residues. Germline V CDR1 and CDR2: LGHNA, YSLEER. The CDR3 sequence: CASSQVMRDRGNTGELFF. The CDR3 region has the DNA TGCGCCAGCAGCCAAGTGATGCGGGACAGGGGGAACACCGGGGAGCTGTTTTTT.

This clonotype has just a few counts. In DNA, the CDR3 is TGCAGCGCCGTAGGACAGTTGAACACTGAAGCTTTCTTT. Translation gives CSAVGQLNTEAFF. The rearrangement uses TRBV29-1 and TRBJ1-1; D is perhaps TRBD1 (6 bases). The ends were cut back, 7 bases at V and 0 bases at J, with 12 bases in the middle. Germline V gene data show CDR1 as SQVTM and CDR2 as ANQGSEA. This CDR3 is 13 amino acids long. Based on the CDR3 plus reference TRBV29-1 and TRBJ1-1, the full variable domain is SAVISQKPSRDICQRGTSLTIQCQVDSQVTMMFWYRQQPGQSLTLIATANQGSEATYESGFVIDKFPISRPNLTFSTLTVSNMSPEDSSIYLCSAVGQLNTEAFFGQGTRLTVV.

The gene calls are TRBV30 and TRBJ1-4; the D is unclear. There are 12 residues in the CDR3. CDR1 is GTSNPN and CDR2 is SVGIG in the germline V gene (reference sequence). Deletions cut 4 bases from V and 5 bases from J, with 8 bases between. Here the CDR3 reads CAWTGQNEKLFF. The CDR3 bases are TGTGCCTGGACAGGTCAAAATGAAAAACTGTTTTTT.

This clonotype was observed a handful of times. This chain connects TRBV7-9 to TRBJ1-2; no clear D. The CDR3 totals 15 residues. CDR1 and CDR2 (germline): SEHNR, FQNEAQ (reference sequence). The V gene lost 1 base and the J gene lost 0 bases, with 9 bases spanning the gap. The CDR3 sequence is CASSLVHTPNYGYTF. CDR3 sequence (DNA): TGTGCCAGCAGCTTAGTCCACACACCTAACTATGGCTACACCTTC.